This T cell receptor (beta chain) was captured in a study of T cell changes during pregnancy in multiple sclerosis. Some clones are missing from TCRdb's copy, which holds only in-frame ones; the method was immunoSEQ multiplex PCR. This table has under 95,000 clones, 85% to 95% appearing once. This CDR3 contains 16 residues. V was shortened by 4 bases and J by 0 bases, with 16 bases between the two germline ends. CDR1 is SGDLS, CDR2 YYNGEE, per germline. Material: peripheral blood, obtained after pregnancy. This TCR came from a female donor with multiple sclerosis, enrolled in a pregnancy study. The chain has TRBV9 and TRBJ1-1; D not resolved. CDR3 loop: CASSPTTGVMNTEAFF. Here the CDR3 DNA reads TGTGCCAGCAGCCCAACAACCGGGGTGATGAACACTGAAGCTTTCTTT.